These 30 T cell receptor beta chains were all obtained from the same sample, sequenced in a study of blood T cell repertoires in COVID-19. Some clones are missing from TCRdb's copy, which holds only in-frame ones; the method was immunoSEQ multiplex PCR. The sample yields nearly 200,000 clones, 80% to 90% seen once. Sequencing was done on a sample of peripheral blood. These TCRs come from a human donor in a cohort sampled during active COVID-19.

V and J are TRBV5-4 and TRBJ2-1; tentatively, D is TRBD2 (6 bases). The germline V gene encodes CDR1 SGHNT and CDR2 YYREEE (reference sequence). The CDR3 has 16 amino acids. V lost 2 bases, J lost 8 bases, and 20 bases lay in between. This CDR3 is CASSLVGTSIGDEQFF. DNA of the CDR3: TGTGCCAGCAGCTTAGTGGGGACTTCTATAGGGGATGAGCAGTTCTTC. Together with reference TRBV5-4 and TRBJ2-1, the CDR3 gives the full variable domain: ETGVTQSPTHLIKTRGQQVTLRCSSQSGHNTVSWYQQALGQGPQFIFQYYREEENGRGNFPPRFSGLQFPNYSSELNVNALELDDSALYLCASSLVGTSIGDEQFFGPGTRLTVL.

This chain uses TRBV7-3 with TRBJ1-2; D may be TRBD1 (5 bases). Trimming took off 3 bases at V and 5 bases at J, with 7 bases between the two ends. CDR3 size: 12 residues. Per germline, CDR1 SGHTA and CDR2 FQGTGA. CDR3 loop: CASSLDNYGYTF. CDR3 nucleotide sequence: TGTGCCAGCAGCTTGGACAATTATGGCTACACCTTC.

As to this clone: The same CDR3 arises from other DNA sequences in this sample as well. This sequence joins TRBV11-2 and TRBJ1-2; D not certain. CDR3 length: 13 amino acids. CDR1 SGHAT and CDR2 FQNNGV come from the germline V gene. The V end lost 5 bases, the J end lost 5 bases, and 12 bases lay between the germline ends. This CDR3 is CASSRGQVYGYTF. The CDR3 DNA is TGTGCCAGCAGCCGAGGGCAGGTTTATGGCTACACCTTC.

V usage is TRBV20-1 and J usage is TRBJ2-7; D unclear. Germline V CDR1 and CDR2: DFQATT, SNEGSKA (reference sequence). Between the trimmed V and J ends, which lost 3 bases and 4 bases, there was a span of 13 bases. This CDR3 has 13 amino acids. In DNA, the CDR3 is TGCAGTGCTAGTCGGAGAAATCAATACGAGCAGTACTTC. Its protein product is CSASRRNQYEQYF.

The rearrangement joins TRBV5-1 to TRBJ2-7; TRBD2 aligns across 7 bases. Losses at the gene ends were 0 bases for V and 7 bases for J; bases not matched to a gene: 7. The CDR3 is made up of 14 amino acids. Germline V gene sequence: CDR1 SGHRS, CDR2 YFSETQ. CDR3 residues: CASSLVAGVREQYF. The CDR3 DNA sequence: TGCGCCAGCAGCTTGGTAGCGGGTGTTAGGGAGCAGTACTTC.

The chain has TRBV19 and TRBJ1-3, with D uncertain. This CDR3 region has 15 residues. The V gene's germline CDR1 is LNHDA and CDR2 SQIVND (reference sequence). Trimming cost V 9 bases and J 0 bases, with 15 bases left between them. CDR3 residues: CASKLRWSSGNTIYF. The CDR3, as DNA: TGTGCCAGCAAACTCAGATGGAGCTCTGGAAACACCATATATTTT.

The chain couples TRBV30 to TRBJ1-2; TRBD1 matches 10 bases. This CDR3 is 16 amino acids long. The trim removed 1 base at V and 4 bases at J, leaving 9 bases unmatched. The germline CDR1 and CDR2 sequences are GTSNPN and SVGIG (reference sequence). CDR3 sequence (DNA): TGTGCCTGGAGTGGGATTTGGGACAGGGGCGGCTATGGCTACACCTTC. It codes for CAWSGIWDRGGYGYTF.

The chain joins TRBV28 to TRBJ2-2; D may be TRBD1 (5 bases). There are 16 residues in the CDR3. Germline values: CDR1 MDHEN, CDR2 SYDVKM. The V gene lost 7 bases and the J gene lost 2 bases, with 17 bases spanning the gap. CDR3 region: CASTRAQGSNTGELFF. For the CDR3, the DNA is TGTGCCAGCACTAGGGCCCAGGGTTCCAACACCGGGGAGCTGTTTTTT. The full variable domain, in which reference TRBV28 and TRBJ2-2 provide the parts outside the CDR3, is DVKVTQSSRYLVKRTGEKVFLECVQDMDHENMFWYRQDPGLGLRLIYFSYDVKMKEKGDIPEGYSVSREKKERFSLILESASTNQTSMYLCASTRAQGSNTGELFFGEGSRLTVL.

The V and J genes are TRBV27 and TRBJ1-2, with a possible D match to TRBD1 (6 bases). V lost 6 bases, J lost 7 bases, and 12 bases lay in between. Germline V gene data show CDR1 as MNHEY and CDR2 as SMNVEV (reference sequence). The CDR3 has 12 amino acids. CDR3 sequence reads: CASSPGAGGYTF. The CDR3 region has the DNA TGTGCCAGCAGCCCAGGGGCTGGTGGCTACACCTTC.

This clone was found once. The chain links TRBV4-1 to TRBJ1-2; maybe TRBD1 (6 bases). The CDR3 contains 14 residues. V shed 0 bases and J shed 8 bases, with 13 bases lying between them. Germline V lookup: CDR1 MGHRA, CDR2 YSYEKL. CDR3 sequence reads: CASSQERSGEGYTF. Here the CDR3 DNA reads TGCGCCAGCAGCCAAGAGAGGTCAGGGGAGGGCTACACCTTC.

The rearrangement joins TRBV4-2 to TRBJ1-2; 10 bases match TRBD1. The CDR3 covers 19 residues. Trimming at V came to 4 bases and at J to 5 bases, leaving 19 bases not matched to a gene. Per germline, CDR1 LGHNA and CDR2 YNFKEQ. CDR3 sequence reads: CASSLPAVGTGVGGYGYTF. The CDR3 nucleotides are TGTGCCAGCAGCCTCCCCGCGGTCGGGACAGGGGTTGGGGGGTATGGCTACACCTTC.

The rearrangement links TRBV11-3 to TRBJ2-7; D may be TRBD2 (5 bases). The CDR3 length is 14 residues. The germline V gene encodes CDR1 SGHNT and CDR2 YENEEA. V was clipped by 3 bases and J by 4 bases, with 13 bases between them. The chain's CDR3 is CASSLLGAGYEQYF. DNA of the CDR3: TGTGCCAGCAGCTTGTTAGGCGCGGGTTACGAGCAGTACTTC.

The chain links TRBV28 to TRBJ1-2; D unresolved. V shed 5 bases and J shed 5 bases, with 9 bases lying between them. Germline V gene sequence: CDR1 MDHEN, CDR2 SYDVKM. The CDR3 runs to 12 residues. CDR3 coding DNA: TGTGCCAGCAGTCTAGCCCGATATGGCTACACCTTC. This encodes CASSLARYGYTF.

V usage is TRBV6-6 and J usage is TRBJ2-1; 7 bases are a match to TRBD1. This CDR3 has 12 residues. The ends lost 5 bases at V and 9 bases at J; junction bases unmatched: 4. CDR1 and CDR2 from the germline V gene are MNHNY and SVGAGI (reference sequence). As DNA, the CDR3 is TGTGCCAGCAGTCACAACAGGGGTGAGCAGTTCTTC. Its protein is CASSHNRGEQFF.

The CDR3 here is CASSPTGQGLNYGYTF. The CDR3 DNA reads TGTGCCAGCAGCCCGACCGGCCAGGGCTTAAACTATGGCTACACCTTC. V and J are TRBV5-5 and TRBJ1-2; maybe TRBD1 (5 bases). The length of the CDR3 is 16 residues. From germline, CDR1 is SGHKS and CDR2 YYEKEE (reference sequence). The V gene lost 4 bases and the J gene lost 2 bases, with 18 bases spanning the gap.

The chain is built from TRBV9 and TRBJ1-2; 8 bases map to TRBD1. This CDR3 is 14 amino acids long. Trimming at V came to 4 bases and at J to 8 bases, leaving 10 bases not matched to a gene. Looked up from germline, CDR1 is SGDLS and CDR2 is YYNGEE. The CDR3 DNA reads as TGTGCCAGCAGCCCCCAAACGACAGGGGAGGGCTACACCTTC. Its protein is CASSPQTTGEGYTF.

This clone was recorded only once. The rearrangement uses TRBV2 and TRBJ1-2; D remains unclear. The CDR3 consists of 13 residues. V lost 7 bases to trimming and J lost 0 bases, with 9 bases between them. Germline V CDR1 and CDR2: SNHLY, FYNNEI. The CDR3 bases are TGTGCCAGCACAAAATCTACTAACTATGGCTACACCTTC. It specifies CASTKSTNYGYTF.

The chain combines TRBV19 with TRBJ1-5, with 7 nucleotides matching TRBD1. The CDR3 runs to 14 residues. In germline, CDR1 is LNHDA, CDR2 SQIVND (reference sequence). The ends lost 6 bases at V and 2 bases at J; junction bases unmatched: 4. The CDR3, as DNA: TGTGCCAGTAGGCCCGGACAGGGCAATCAGCCCCAGCATTTT. Amino acids: CASRPGQGNQPQHF.

The chain joins TRBV27 to TRBJ2-7; 8 bases map to TRBD2. The CDR3 has 13 amino acids. Germline CDR1 is MNHEY and CDR2 is SMNVEV (reference sequence). V trimming: 8 bases; J trimming: 6 bases; junction bases outside the gene matches: 9. CDR3 protein: CASRRGSGTEQYF. The CDR3 DNA is TGTGCCAGCCGGAGAGGTAGCGGGACCGAGCAGTACTTC.

This chain joins TRBV29-1 and TRBJ2-1; D not resolved. V lost 2 bases to trimming and J lost 0 bases, with 17 bases between them. This CDR3 contains 17 residues. The germline CDR1 and CDR2 sequences are SQVTM and ANQGSEA. Here the CDR3 reads CSVELYRTLSSYNEQFF. The CDR3 nucleotides are TGCAGCGTTGAATTGTACCGAACGCTGAGCTCCTACAATGAGCAGTTCTTC.

V and J are TRBV4-1 and TRBJ1-6; TRBD1 might be the D (5 bases). Germline V gene sequence: CDR1 MGHRA, CDR2 YSYEKL. The length of the CDR3 is 13 residues. Trimming removed 3 bases from V and 7 bases from J, with 7 bases in between. In DNA, the CDR3 is TGCGCCAGCAGCCAGGGGGGAAATTCACCCCTCCACTTT. This encodes CASSQGGNSPLHF.

For the CDR3, the DNA is TGTGCCAGCAGCCGCGGACGGACTAGAGCCGACACCGGGGAGCTGTTTTTT. Translation: CASSRGRTRADTGELFF. The rearrangement links TRBV7-9 to TRBJ2-2, with 7 bases fitting TRBD2. The ends lost 5 bases at V and 3 bases at J; junction bases unmatched: 12. CDR3 length equals 17 residues. CDR1 and CDR2 from the germline V gene are SEHNR and FQNEAQ (reference sequence).

The rearrangement uses TRBV15 and TRBJ2-3; D possibly corresponds to TRBD2 (5 bases). V was pared by 3 bases and J by 2 bases, with 9 bases between. This CDR3 comprises 14 residues. Germline V CDR1 and CDR2: LNHNV, YYDKDF (reference sequence). The CDR3 bases are TGTGCCACCAGCAGTGGACTTCTCACAGATACGCAGTATTTT. Protein product: CATSSGLLTDTQYF.

This clone was counted a single time. This chain connects TRBV10-3 to TRBJ2-6; TRBD1 agrees at 10 bases. Germline CDR1 reads ENHRY; CDR2 reads SYGVKD. The CDR3 has 17 amino acids. The ends lost 4 bases at V and 1 base at J; junction bases unmatched: 4. The CDR3 nucleotides are TGTGCCATCAGTGTCGACAGGGGGCTGTCTGGGGCCAACGTCCTGACTTTC. Encoded protein: CAISVDRGLSGANVLTF.

The rearrangement joins TRBV15 to TRBJ2-7; tentative D call: TRBD1 (6 bases). V lost 1 base and J 5 bases, leaving 15 bases between the germline ends. The CDR3 runs to 15 residues. The V gene's germline CDR1 is LNHNV and CDR2 YYDKDF (reference sequence). This chain's CDR3 is CATSRAGDPVDEQYF. CDR3 coding DNA: TGTGCCACCAGCAGAGCAGGGGATCCGGTCGACGAGCAGTACTTC.

The CDR3 DNA reads TGCGCCAGCAGCCTGGGACCGGGACAGGGAAAAGAGACCCAGTACTTC. Translated, it gives CASSLGPGQGKETQYF. This sequence joins TRBV5-1 and TRBJ2-5; TRBD1 matches at 9 bases. The trim removed 4 bases at V and 3 bases at J, leaving 10 bases unmatched. CDR1 is SGHRS and CDR2 is YFSETQ in the germline V gene. The CDR3 sequence is 16 residues long. Filled out from reference TRBV5-1 and TRBJ2-5, the complete variable domain reads KAGVTQTPRYLIKTRGQQVTLSCSPISGHRSVSWYQQTPGQGLQFLFEYFSETQRNKGNFPGRFSGRQFSNSRSEMNVSTLELGDSALYLCASSLGPGQGKETQYFGPGTRLLVL.

This clone was observed a single time. The chain recombines TRBV27 with TRBJ2-1, with TRBD1 identical over 9 bases. CDR3 length: 14 amino acids. CDR1 is MNHEY, CDR2 SMNVEV, per germline (reference sequence). Trimming removed 10 bases from V and 2 bases from J; junction bases left unmatched: 6. Written as DNA, the CDR3 is TGTGCCAACCCGGGACAGGGTGCCTACAATGAGCAGTTCTTC. Its translation is CANPGQGAYNEQFF.

This clone was detected only once. The chain carries TRBV10-3 and TRBJ2-6; 9 bases match TRBD1. In germline, CDR1 is ENHRY, CDR2 SYGVKD. This CDR3 has 17 residues. V trimming: 6 bases; J trimming: 0 bases; junction bases outside the gene matches: 6. Written as DNA, the CDR3 is TGTGCCATCAGGGCGGGACAGGGAAGCTCTGGGGCCAACGTCCTGACTTTC. Protein: CAIRAGQGSSGANVLTF.

This clone was counted only a few times. The rearrangement uses TRBV19 and TRBJ1-4; D may be TRBD1 (5 bases). Germline loops: CDR1 LNHDA, CDR2 SQIVND (reference sequence). The CDR3 length is 14 residues. The ends were cut back, 4 bases at V and 6 bases at J, with 12 bases in the middle. CDR3 sequence: CASSTRGGDEKLFF. The CDR3 bases are TGTGCCAGTAGTACCCGGGGGGGTGATGAAAAACTGTTTTTT.

V gene TRBV28 combines with J gene TRBJ1-3; 7 positions match TRBD1. Germline CDR1 and CDR2: MDHEN and SYDVKM. This CDR3 contains 16 residues. The V and J ends lost 2 bases and 1 base, in that order; junction bases with no gene match: 5. Written as DNA, the CDR3 is TGTGCCAGCAGTTTACCGGACAGGATTTCTGGAAACACCATATATTTT. Protein: CASSLPDRISGNTIYF.